This T cell receptor beta chain was retrieved from a study of blood T cell repertoires in COVID-19. Study in general: T cells, B-cell-depleted T cells, or PBMCs supplied cDNA or gDNA.

Germline V lookup: CDR1 MGHDK, CDR2 SYGVNS. CDR3 size: 15 residues. V shed 4 bases, J shed 0 bases, and the junction held 6 bases outside the gene matches. Clones were sequenced by immunoSEQ multiplex PCR, and TCRdb holds only the in-frame ones, with some missing. Of a few hundred thousand clones listed, less than 90% are singletons. This clone was found once. J is TRBJ2-7 and V is TRBV25-1; 7 bases are a match to TRBD1. Sequenced: PBMCs or T cells enriched from blood (not recorded which). The receptor's source is a woman in her 30s who had recovered from COVID-19. The CDR3 sequence is CASSAPGQTSYEQYF. The CDR3 region has the DNA TGTGCCAGCAGTGCCCCGGGACAGACCTCCTACGAGCAGTACTTC.